The rows below give T cell receptor beta chains drawn from one sample of a study of T cells in Graves' hyperthyroidism and ophthalmopathy. MiXCR was run by TCRdb on the multiplex PCR reads, yielding one entry per CDR3 protein. The sample has fewer than 800,000 distinct CDR3 sequences; over 15% are singletons. The sequenced sample was blood. The source of these receptors is a man younger than 35 with Graves' hyperthyroidism. The CDR3 runs from the conserved cysteine through the conserved F or W. Fields, in order: V gene, clone size, J gene, D gene, CDR3 protein, CDR3 DNA. The D gene is left open where the match is weak. A row's size may be missing; if present it is once, few, many or a size class.

v_call: TRBV11-2
clone_size: once
j_call: TRBJ2-7
d_call: -
cdr3_aa: CASSFWTGNYEQYF
cdr3_nt: TGTGCCAGCAGCTTCTGGACGGGGAATTACGAGCAGTACTTC

v_call: TRBV6-1
clone_size: many
j_call: TRBJ1-1
d_call: -
cdr3_aa: CASSDPTTEAFF
cdr3_nt: TGTGCCAGCAGCGACCCAACAACTGAAGCTTTCTTT

v_call: TRBV4-3
clone_size: -
j_call: TRBJ1-3
d_call: -
cdr3_aa: CASSQDPGFAGNTIYF
cdr3_nt: TGCGCCAGCAGCCAAGATCCGGGTTTTGCTGGAAACACCATATATTTT

v_call: TRBV2
clone_size: many
j_call: TRBJ2-1
d_call: TRBD1
cdr3_aa: CASSPTGGRGNEQFF
cdr3_nt: TGTGCCAGCAGTCCAACAGGGGGAAGAGGCAATGAGCAGTTCTTC

v_call: TRBV6-2/TRBV6-3
clone_size: many
j_call: TRBJ2-2
d_call: TRBD1
cdr3_aa: CASSYQGATVTGELFF
cdr3_nt: TGTGCCAGCAGTTATCAGGGGGCGACGGTTACCGGGGAGCTGTTTTTT

v_call: TRBV18
clone_size: few
j_call: TRBJ2-7
d_call: -
cdr3_aa: CASSPGRRGYEQYF
cdr3_nt: TGTGCCAGCTCACCGGGACGTCGTGGCTACGAGCAGTACTTC

v_call: TRBV6-1
clone_size: -
j_call: TRBJ1-4
d_call: -
cdr3_aa: CASSVNLGGVYSATNEKLFF
cdr3_nt: TGTGCCAGCAGTGTAAACCTAGGGGGAGTCTATTCTGCAACTAATGAAAAACTGTTTTTT

v_call: TRBV24-1
clone_size: -
j_call: TRBJ1-2
d_call: TRBD1
cdr3_aa: CATSAPQGEGAYYGYTF
cdr3_nt: TGTGCCACCAGTGCCCCACAGGGGGAGGGCGCCTACTATGGCTACACCTTC

v_call: TRBV9
clone_size: -
j_call: TRBJ2-5
d_call: TRBD1
cdr3_aa: CASSSGQAEGETQYF
cdr3_nt: TGTGCCAGCAGCTCCGGACAGGCTGAGGGAGAGACCCAGTACTTC

v_call: TRBV12-3/TRBV12-4
clone_size: many
j_call: TRBJ2-7
d_call: -
cdr3_aa: CASSLGGGSSYEQYF
cdr3_nt: TGTGCCAGCAGTTTAGGGGGTGGGAGCTCCTACGAGCAGTACTTC

v_call: TRBV4-1
clone_size: few
j_call: TRBJ2-1
d_call: -
cdr3_aa: CASSQAQVLSYNEQFF
cdr3_nt: TGCGCCAGCAGCCAAGCGCAGGTCCTCTCCTACAATGAGCAGTTCTTC

v_call: TRBV28
clone_size: few
j_call: TRBJ1-4
d_call: TRBD1
cdr3_aa: CASSSPGQGQAKLFF
cdr3_nt: TGTGCCAGCAGTTCTCCGGGACAGGGACAAGCAAAACTGTTTTTT

v_call: TRBV29-1
clone_size: -
j_call: TRBJ2-4
d_call: -
cdr3_aa: CSVGGSGGNIQYF
cdr3_nt: TGCAGCGTTGGCGGGTCCGGGGGAAACATTCAGTACTTC

v_call: TRBV4-3
clone_size: -
j_call: TRBJ2-3
d_call: TRBD2
cdr3_aa: CASSQGSGKSTDTQYF
cdr3_nt: TGCGCCAGCAGCCAAGGTAGCGGGAAGAGCACAGATACGCAGTATTTT

v_call: TRBV12-3/TRBV12-4
clone_size: -
j_call: TRBJ2-5
d_call: TRBD2
cdr3_aa: CASSPRSGMLQETQYF
cdr3_nt: TGTGCCAGCAGCCCTCGCAGCGGGATGCTCCAAGAGACCCAGTACTTC

v_call: TRBV7-2
clone_size: -
j_call: TRBJ2-4
d_call: TRBD1
cdr3_aa: CASSPDRGINIQYF
cdr3_nt: TGTGCCAGCAGTCCCGACAGGGGCATAAACATTCAGTACTTC

v_call: TRBV7-3
clone_size: many
j_call: TRBJ2-3
d_call: -
cdr3_aa: CASSLRGAGPTDTQYF
cdr3_nt: TGTGCCAGCAGCTTAAGGGGGGCGGGACCGACAGATACGCAGTATTTT

v_call: TRBV24-1
clone_size: many
j_call: TRBJ2-3
d_call: -
cdr3_aa: CATSDPGRGGHTDTQYF
cdr3_nt: TGTGCCACCAGTGACCCGGGGCGAGGGGGTCACACAGATACGCAGTATTTT

v_call: TRBV19
clone_size: -
j_call: TRBJ2-1
d_call: TRBD1
cdr3_aa: CASSSSGGLYNEQFF
cdr3_nt: TGTGCCAGTAGTTCCTCAGGGGGCCTTTACAATGAGCAGTTCTTC

v_call: TRBV19
clone_size: many
j_call: TRBJ1-5
d_call: -
cdr3_aa: CASSIVHSNQPQHF
cdr3_nt: TGTGCCAGTAGTATAGTCCATAGCAATCAGCCCCAGCATTTT

v_call: TRBV7-8
clone_size: -
j_call: TRBJ1-2
d_call: -
cdr3_aa: CASSLAIPGGDGGYTF
cdr3_nt: TGTGCCAGCAGCTTAGCCATACCAGGTGGGGACGGTGGCTACACCTTC

v_call: TRBV2
clone_size: many
j_call: TRBJ1-2
d_call: -
cdr3_aa: CASSGGHYGYTF
cdr3_nt: TGTGCCAGCAGTGGGGGGCATTATGGCTACACCTTC

v_call: TRBV12-3/TRBV12-4
clone_size: many
j_call: TRBJ2-1
d_call: -
cdr3_aa: CASSFPARASSYNEQFF
cdr3_nt: TGTGCCAGCAGTTTTCCAGCCAGGGCTAGCTCCTACAATGAGCAGTTCTTC

v_call: TRBV7-2
clone_size: -
j_call: TRBJ2-2
d_call: -
cdr3_aa: CASRNRIGELFF
cdr3_nt: TGTGCCAGCAGGAACAGGATCGGGGAGCTGTTTTTT

v_call: TRBV10-3
clone_size: -
j_call: TRBJ2-1
d_call: -
cdr3_aa: CAIRSGGGQFF
cdr3_nt: TGTGCCATCCGAAGCGGCGGCGGGCAGTTCTTC

v_call: TRBV2
clone_size: few
j_call: TRBJ1-1
d_call: TRBD1
cdr3_aa: CAKEGRGSNTEAFF
cdr3_nt: TGTGCCAAAGAGGGCAGGGGGTCGAACACTGAAGCTTTCTTT

v_call: TRBV28
clone_size: few
j_call: TRBJ1-1
d_call: -
cdr3_aa: CAIGGDHTEAFF
cdr3_nt: TGTGCCATAGGGGGGGACCACACTGAAGCTTTCTTT

v_call: TRBV27
clone_size: -
j_call: TRBJ2-7
d_call: -
cdr3_aa: CANKIPGTYEQYF
cdr3_nt: TGTGCCAACAAAATTCCAGGTACCTACGAGCAGTACTTC

v_call: TRBV7-3
clone_size: few
j_call: TRBJ2-1
d_call: TRBD2
cdr3_aa: CASSDGTSLSNEQFF
cdr3_nt: TGTGCCAGCAGCGATGGGACTAGCTTAAGTAATGAGCAGTTCTTC

v_call: TRBV11-1
clone_size: many
j_call: TRBJ2-1
d_call: -
cdr3_aa: CASSSTGGWDEQFF
cdr3_nt: TGTGCCAGCAGCTCCACCGGGGGCTGGGATGAGCAGTTCTTC

v_call: TRBV11-2
clone_size: few
j_call: TRBJ2-3
d_call: -
cdr3_aa: CASSLDPTHTDTQYF
cdr3_nt: TGTGCCAGCAGCTTAGATCCCACCCACACAGATACGCAGTATTTT

v_call: TRBV19
clone_size: -
j_call: TRBJ2-7
d_call: TRBD2
cdr3_aa: CASSIGGAGYEQYF
cdr3_nt: TGTGCCAGTAGTATCGGGGGGGCTGGCTACGAGCAGTACTTC

v_call: TRBV7-9
clone_size: few
j_call: TRBJ2-3
d_call: TRBD2
cdr3_aa: CASSMPGLAGDTQYF
cdr3_nt: TGTGCCAGCAGCATGCCGGGACTAGCGGGAGATACGCAGTATTTT

v_call: TRBV14
clone_size: -
j_call: TRBJ2-1
d_call: -
cdr3_aa: CASSQFWTGEQFF
cdr3_nt: TGTGCCAGCAGCCAATTTTGGACGGGCGAGCAGTTCTTC

v_call: TRBV6-2/TRBV6-3
clone_size: few
j_call: TRBJ2-7
d_call: -
cdr3_aa: CASSYQGRVDEQYF
cdr3_nt: TGTGCCAGCAGTTACCAGGGTCGAGTTGACGAGCAGTACTTC

v_call: TRBV20-1
clone_size: few
j_call: TRBJ2-1
d_call: TRBD2
cdr3_aa: CSAPSGYNEQFF
cdr3_nt: TGCAGTGCCCCTAGCGGCTACAATGAGCAGTTCTTC

v_call: TRBV20-1
clone_size: many
j_call: TRBJ1-1
d_call: -
cdr3_aa: CSAWEGGGEAFF
cdr3_nt: TGCAGTGCTTGGGAGGGGGGGGGTGAAGCTTTCTTT

v_call: TRBV2
clone_size: many
j_call: TRBJ2-7
d_call: -
cdr3_aa: CASTGEAWGEQYF
cdr3_nt: TGTGCCAGCACGGGGGAAGCGTGGGGCGAGCAGTACTTC

v_call: TRBV5-1
clone_size: -
j_call: TRBJ2-2
d_call: -
cdr3_aa: CASSLIPDGELFF
cdr3_nt: TGCGCCAGCAGCTTGATTCCGGACGGGGAGCTGTTTTTT

v_call: TRBV25-1
clone_size: -
j_call: TRBJ2-7
d_call: -
cdr3_aa: CASSDGNPWYEQYF
cdr3_nt: TGTGCCAGCAGTGACGGAAACCCCTGGTACGAGCAGTACTTC